This is a list of T cell receptor beta chains from one sample in a study of human T cells and chemical hapten exposure. TCRdb used MiXCR to reprocess the RACE reads, holding one entry per CDR3 protein. This table has 97,000 or so distinct CDR3 sequences, 27% appearing once. Sequenced material: whole blood, taken in connection with sensitization to the hapten diphenylcyclopropenone (DPC). The source of these receptors is a man between 40 and 49 years old with alopecia areata. Some clones in this sample may be carry-over from other donors' samples. Both conserved end residues are part of each CDR3. D genes are given only for firm matches. Not all rows give a size; the values are once, few, many and, for expanded clones, a class.

size	V	J	D	DNA	CDR3
many	TRBV6-1	TRBJ1-2	TRBD1	TGTGCCAGCAGTGAAGTTAAGACAGGGCTTGGCTATGGCTACACCTTC	CASSEVKTGLGYGYTF
few	TRBV12-3/TRBV12-4	TRBJ2-1	.	TGTGCCAGCAGTGGACACCTGTCCTACAATGAGCAGTTCTTC	CASSGHLSYNEQFF
few	TRBV9	TRBJ2-5	TRBD1	TGTGCCAGCAGCGTAGTAGCGCAGGGGGCCCAGTACTTC	CASSVVAQGAQYF
.	TRBV15	TRBJ2-2	.	TGTGCCACCAGCAGCACAGTGGGGAAAGGGAGGACCGGGGAGCTGTTTTTT	CATSSTVGKGRTGELFF
.	TRBV5-8	TRBJ2-2	.	TGTGCCAGCGAAAGGGGCGGATTGAACACCGGGGAGCTGTTTTTT	CASERGGLNTGELFF
few	TRBV20-1	TRBJ1-3	.	TGCAGTGCGAAAGACTCGAGCTCTGGAAACACCATATATTTT	CSAKDSSSGNTIYF
.	TRBV7-9	TRBJ2-7	.	TGTGCCAGCAGCCGAGACAGCACCTACGAGCAGTACTTC	CASSRDSTYEQYF
.	TRBV7-9	TRBJ2-1	.	TGTGCCAGCAGCCCAGCACGCCAGGAGCAGTTCTTC	CASSPARQEQFF
few	TRBV12-3/TRBV12-4	TRBJ2-4	.	TGTGCCAGCAGTTTCGGCCCAGAAAACATTCAGTACTTC	CASSFGPENIQYF
.	TRBV7-9	TRBJ2-5	.	TGTGCCAGCAGACTAGACTTAGGCCTACCGTACCAAGAGACCCAGTACTTC	CASRLDLGLPYQETQYF
few	TRBV7-9	TRBJ2-1	TRBD2	TGTGCCAGCAGCTCAGCGGGAACTGGAGGTGAGCAGTTCTTC	CASSSAGTGGEQFF
many	TRBV6-4	TRBJ2-3	TRBD2	TGTGCCAGCAGTGAAGCGGGAGGCACAGATACGCAGTATTTT	CASSEAGGTDTQYF
once	TRBV11-2	TRBJ2-5	.	TGTGCCAGCAGCTTATTTCCCATAGGCGGGGCCCAAGAGACCCAGTACTTC	CASSLFPIGGAQETQYF
few	TRBV5-1	TRBJ2-3	.	TGCGCCAGCAGCTTGACCGACGATACGCAGTATTTT	CASSLTDDTQYF
.	TRBV12-3/TRBV12-4	TRBJ2-1	TRBD1	TGTGCCAGCAGTTTAGGAACTCCGAGACAGGGGAATCCCAGCTCCTACAATGAGCAGTTCTTC	CASSLGTPRQGNPSSYNEQFF
.	TRBV3-1	TRBJ2-4	TRBD2	TGTGCCAGCAGCCAAGGGCTAGCGGGAGGAATGGCGGACATTCAGTACTTC	CASSQGLAGGMADIQYF
.	TRBV28	TRBJ2-1	.	TGTGCCAGCAGCCACAGGATACACTCCTACAATGAGCAGTTCTTC	CASSHRIHSYNEQFF
.	TRBV5-1	TRBJ2-1	TRBD2	TGCGCCAGCAGCGGCAAGGGACTAGCGGGGGGAAGCTCCTACAATGAGCAGTTCTTC	CASSGKGLAGGSSYNEQFF
few	TRBV6-5	TRBJ2-7	.	TGTGCCAGCAGAGGGACTGGCGGCTACGAGCAGTACTTC	CASRGTGGYEQYF